This TCR beta chain stems from a study of blood T cells in healthy people across ages (dated by TCRdb to the mid-2010s). Study-wide context: In model experiments, template switching captured about one uniquely barcoded TCR beta cDNA molecule for every two T cells. Age-related changes in TCR beta repertoire diversity were measured in the study by deep sequencing normalized with unique cDNA molecular identifiers. The study analyzed two additional independent replicas of 1 million unique cDNA reads from the same blood draw for two donors, one aged 18 to 29 and one aged 80 or older. To avoid experimental bias, donors of different ages were distributed randomly across sequencing lanes. Four age groups were formed from the donors: young (average roughly 16 years), middle-aged (around 40), aged (more than 55) and long-lived (approximately 78). Overall study results and their limits: Because the CMV infection status of the donors was unknown, age-related changes in expanded clonotypes may potentially have been confounded. Estimates of total diversity based on one million sequenced T cells were considered lower bounds and underestimates. As age increased, observed TCR beta diversity per million T cells dropped in a roughly linear way, and a significant reduction was already evident by age 40. Conclusive comparison of naive and antigen-experienced compartments was prevented by the profiling of bulk unsorted PBMCs. There was a strong correlation between observed TCR beta diversity and the percentage of naive T cells measured by flow cytometry. Compared with the aged group, the long-lived group had more naive CD4+ T cells, fewer expanded clones and increased TCR diversity, a pattern suggesting age selection.

The germline V gene (reference sequence) specifies SEHNR as CDR1 and FQNEAQ as CDR2. From cysteine to phenylalanine, the CDR3 is 16 amino acids long. The read is trimmed to its CDR3 DNA, 48 bases read in frame from base 1. Trimmed from V: 2 bases; trimmed from J: 7 bases; junction bases lacking a gene match: 7. The protocol used for the library was 5' RACE. The reads were generated on an Illumina HiSeq 2500. A second PCR of roughly 6 to 11 cycles was run with a J-beta primer mix and a sample-barcoded 5' primer. Each TCR beta cDNA molecule received a unique molecular identifier from a template-switch 5' adaptor carrying 12 random nucleotides. Each sample yielded at least 3 million CDR3-containing paired-end reads. First-strand cDNA synthesis was performed from all RNA using the Mint cDNA synthesis kit, with priming by a TRBC-specific oligonucleotide. Following uracil-DNA glycosylase treatment, all cDNA underwent a first 18-cycle PCR with the universal primers M1SS and BC2_uni_R. The paper's data handling went like this. For normalization, 1 million high-quality reads, each with a distinct molecular identifier, were randomly selected from each sample. Reads sharing molecular identifiers were discarded rather than binned into consensus sequences. MiTCR, run with a Q25 quality threshold and the strictest error-elimination algorithm, handled CDR3 identification, clonotype clustering and error correction. A nonparametric unseen species model with Euler transformation was used to estimate a lower bound on total TCR beta diversity. TCRdb itself trimmed the public reads at Q25 with fastp, ran MiXCR and retained productive beta chains. For every CDR3 protein sequence, its rows merge into one entry that carries the most common genes and DNA. These V and J calls rely on TCRdb rather than the paper's analysis. Recorded for this sample are over a million distinct CDR3 sequences; more than 40% of them occurred a single time. About 20% of the sample lies in the top ten.

Of note for this clonotype: The antigen it binds to is not known. No clone much larger than this one lies a single base away; base qualities are absent.

The roughly 39 donors, aged about 6 to 95 years, were systemically healthy Caucasian individuals from Russia. Approximately 10 milliliters of peripheral blood were collected from each donor into EDTA-treated Vacutainer tubes. Ficoll-Paque density-gradient centrifugation was used to isolate PBMCs, with at least 6.5 million per sample. Total RNA was extracted from PBMCs with Trizol reagent, with at least 6 micrograms obtained per sample. The percentages of naive CD45RAhigh/CD27high T cells were determined by flow cytometry on a PBMC aliquot from every donor. The sequenced material came from blood. The sequence was obtained from a woman aged 55-70 years in good health. The chain couples TRBV7-9 to TRBJ1-6; 8 junctional bases match TRBD1. Here is the DNA: TGTGCCAGCAGCTTAAAGTCAGGGGGCGCGAATTCACCCCTCCACTTT. It translates as CASSLKSGGANSPLHF.